What follows is one T cell receptor (beta chain) and its context. Its antigen is currently not known. No quality values exist for individual bases; no much larger clone is one base distant. Before the diagnostic colonoscopy, none of the ulcerative colitis patients had been given immunosuppressive medication. A blood sample was drawn at the time of the colonoscopy. The Wizard kit (Promega) was used to extract genomic DNA from both blood and intestinal samples. This specimen belongs to a study of pediatric ulcerative colitis (dated by TCRdb to the late 2010s). With regard to the full study: Among the ulcerative colitis patients, 6 or 7 had pancolitis and two had left-sided colitis, and histology in every patient was consistent with ulcerative colitis. Using the Pediatric Ulcerative Colitis Activity Index, a couple of patients were classed as having mild disease, several as having moderate disease and three as having acute severe colitis. From 8 or 9 newly diagnosed, treatment-naive pediatric ulcerative colitis patients and a few non-IBD control children, paired blood and rectal samples were collected. Beyond this particular receptor, the publication reports: The healthy control group was small, consisting of only four individuals. For technical reasons, blood samples from a couple of patients gave substantially fewer templates, and these samples were excluded from the blood-rectal overlap analysis. Autologous blood-rectal clonal overlap was significantly higher in ulcerative colitis patients than in controls, suggesting increased T cell trafficking to inflamed tissue. Rectal repertoire features separated controls, mild-moderate and acute severe colitis patients; acute severe colitis showed reduced rectal diversity due to clonal expansions. A couple of rectal CDR3 clonotypes turned up in every ulcerative colitis patient but in none of the controls. Because the repertoires came from total lymphocyte DNA, rare subsets such as regulatory T cells may have patterns that are not reflected.

Through the immunoSEQ TRB Survey service, multiplex V and J primers were used to amplify rearranged CDR3 beta regions from genomic DNA. To keep sequencing depth the same across samples, survey-level depth of up to 500,000 reads per sample was applied. The libraries were purified and pooled, then sequenced using Illumina technology. Per the source publication's procedure: Productive clonality, sample overlap, pairwise scatters, CDR3 beta length, V/D/J gene usage and productiveness were assessed with immunoSEQ online tools. Alongside Shannon and Simpson indices, calculated diversity was computed as the number of unique rearrangements divided by total templates, multiplied by 100. For principal component analysis, Z-score normalized data were analyzed with the R prcomp function and the ggbiplot package. Morisita's index was used to quantify blood-rectal clonal overlap within each subject. In TCRdb, the immuneACCESS table is reduced to in-frame sequences with V and J assigned. These tables do not hold every clone; where another copy was compared, an unresolved V gene accounts for under half, and the others remain unexplained. That table gives V, J and clone size, and the DNA gave D and trimming. Within this sample are approximately 60,000 clones, with around 85% of them counted one time only. Clones ranked in the top ten supply approximately 3.4% of the sample.

The sample taken for sequencing was blood. The receptor was isolated from a boy between 10 and 17 years old with severe ulcerative colitis.

The nucleotide sequence reads as follows: TGTGCCAGCAGTGGGCCGGGAGACCAAGAGACCCAGTACTTC. Its protein reads: CASSGPGDQETQYF. The rearranged segments are TRBV6-1 and TRBJ2-5; a weak D assignment points to TRBD2 (6 bases agree). Based on the germline V gene, the CDR1 and CDR2 sequences are MNHNS and SASEGT. From the cysteine up to the phenylalanine, the CDR3 has a length of 14 residues. The retained sequence is limited to the CDR3, 42 bases, with the frame set at the first base. V loses 4 bases of germline sequence and J loses 0 bases, and the interval between the two ends is 9 bases.